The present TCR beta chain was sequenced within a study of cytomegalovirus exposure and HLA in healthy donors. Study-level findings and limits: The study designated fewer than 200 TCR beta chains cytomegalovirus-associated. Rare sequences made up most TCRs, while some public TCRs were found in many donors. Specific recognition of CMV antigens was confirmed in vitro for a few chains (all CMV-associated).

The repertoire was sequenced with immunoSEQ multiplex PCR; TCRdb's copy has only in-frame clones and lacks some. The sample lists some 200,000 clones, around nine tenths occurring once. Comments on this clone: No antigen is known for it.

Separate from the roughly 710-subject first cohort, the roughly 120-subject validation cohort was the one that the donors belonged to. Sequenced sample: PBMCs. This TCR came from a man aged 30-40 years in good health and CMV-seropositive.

Here the CDR3 DNA reads TGTGCCAGCAGTTACGGGGGGCTCTTCTACGAGCAGTACTTC. The encoded protein is CASSYGGLFYEQYF. The V call is TRBV6-5, the J call TRBJ2-7; D may correspond to TRBD1 or TRBD2 (6 bases each). The CDR3 length is 14 residues. V dropped 2 bases and J dropped 3 bases, with 11 bases sitting between them. CDR1 and CDR2 from the germline V gene are MNHEY and SVGAGI.